The entry below gives a single TCR beta chain sequence along with its context. The antigen is undetermined. Naive CD8 populations comprised CD45RO-negative cells positively selected for CCR7, excluding terminally differentiated effector memory CD45RA+ cells. Method: immunoSEQ multiplex PCR; TCRdb's copy keeps in-frame clones and lacks some. Of about 2 million clones listed, approximately 95% are singletons. V dropped 3 bases and J dropped 3 bases, with 13 bases sitting between them. Germline V gives CDR1 SGHNT, CDR2 YYREEE (reference sequence). The CDR3 has 14 amino acids. The record originates from a study of shared clonotypes between healthy human individuals. General study results and limits: Memory subsets generally showed smaller estimated richness than naive subsets did.

The sequencing input was naive CD8+ T cells sorted from blood. This receptor was obtained from a young man in good health. V and J are TRBV5-4 and TRBJ2-7; unclear D gene. DNA for the CDR3: TGTGCCAGCAGCTCCCTCGGTCAATTCTACGAGCAGTACTTC. Residues: CASSSLGQFYEQYF.